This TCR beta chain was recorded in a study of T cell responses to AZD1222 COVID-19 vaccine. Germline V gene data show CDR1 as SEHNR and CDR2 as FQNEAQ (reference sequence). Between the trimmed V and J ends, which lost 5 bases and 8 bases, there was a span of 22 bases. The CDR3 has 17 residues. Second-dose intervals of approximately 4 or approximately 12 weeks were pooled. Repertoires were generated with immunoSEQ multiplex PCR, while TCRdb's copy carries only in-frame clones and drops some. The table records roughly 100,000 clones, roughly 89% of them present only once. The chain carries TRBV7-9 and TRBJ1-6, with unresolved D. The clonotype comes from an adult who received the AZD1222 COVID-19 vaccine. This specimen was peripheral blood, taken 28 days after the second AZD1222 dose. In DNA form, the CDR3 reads TGTGCCAGCAGCCCAACGGGAGCGGACCTAGGAGATTCACCCCTCCACTTT. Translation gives CASSPTGADLGDSPLHF.